The 30 T cell receptor beta chains listed next were all sequenced from one sample in a study of response to subunit inactivated influenza vaccine. TCRdb processed the RT-PCR reads anew with MiXCR; each CDR3 protein has one entry. The sample holds under 200,000 distinct CDR3 sequences, roughly a tenth seen once. The sequences come from non-naive T cells sorted from PBMCs, collected 45 days after vaccination. These receptors came from a man aged 45 to 65 who received an inactivated influenza vaccine.

The V gene is TRBV7-8, the J gene TRBJ2-5, with TRBD2 as a possible D gene (6 bases). The germline V gene encodes CDR1 SGHVS and CDR2 FQNEAQ. The CDR3 sequence is 16 residues long. Trimming took off 5 bases at V and 1 base at J, with 17 bases between the two ends. The DNA for the CDR3 is TGTGCCAGCAGCCGATACGGGGCGGGGACCCAAGAGACCCAGTACTTC. It is translated as CASSRYGAGTQETQYF.

The J gene is TRBJ2-3, the V gene TRBV28; D is possibly TRBD1 or TRBD2 (6 bases each). From germline, CDR1 is MDHEN and CDR2 SYDVKM. The V gene lost 3 bases and the J gene lost 5 bases, with 18 bases spanning the gap. This CDR3 region has 16 residues. As DNA, the CDR3 is TGTGCCAGCAGTTTTTACGCTTTGGGGGGCGAAGATACGCAGTATTTT. Translated: CASSFYALGGEDTQYF.

This clonotype occurred a few times. This chain joins TRBV6-1 and TRBJ2-3; weak D call: TRBD1 (5 bases). Germline CDR1 reads MNHNS; CDR2 reads SASEGT. Trimming left V 6 bases short and J 5 bases short, with 21 bases between. The CDR3 loop spans 16 amino acids. In nucleotides, the CDR3 is TGTGCCAGCAGCTCCCCTCGGGCAAAAGGGGAAGATACGCAGTATTTT. This sequence encodes CASSSPRAKGEDTQYF.

This clonotype was recorded a few times. The chain joins TRBV27 to TRBJ2-3; no clear D gene. This CDR3 is 15 amino acids long. The germline gives CDR1 MNHEY, CDR2 SMNVEV (reference sequence). The V and J ends lost 3 bases and 0 bases respectively, with 10 bases between them. The chain's CDR3 is CASSFGPASTDTQYF. CDR3 coding DNA: TGTGCCAGCAGTTTTGGTCCCGCTAGCACAGATACGCAGTATTTT.

In its sample, this clonotype was seen a few times. This chain connects TRBV7-2 to TRBJ1-1; possibly TRBD1 for D (5 bases). Trimming stripped 5 bases from V and 4 bases from J, with 17 bases between. CDR3 length: 15 residues. The germline gives CDR1 SGHTA, CDR2 FQGNSA. CDR3 region: CASSPTGARGTEAFF. The CDR3 DNA reads as TGTGCCAGCAGCCCCACTGGGGCTCGGGGCACTGAAGCTTTCTTT.

This clonotype was seen repeatedly, ten times or more. The V gene is TRBV14, the J gene TRBJ2-1, with D hard to call. This CDR3 has 13 residues. Trimming shortened V by 3 bases and J by 6 bases, and 9 bases separated the two germline ends. Germline CDR1 reads SGHDN; CDR2 reads FVKESK. In nucleotides, the CDR3 is TGTGCCAGCAGCCAGGCCTGGCTCAATGAGCAGTTCTTC. Encoded protein: CASSQAWLNEQFF.

This clonotype was picked up a small number of times. The chain links TRBV7-2 to TRBJ2-7, with 9 bases identical to TRBD1. Germline V CDR1 and CDR2: SGHTA, FQGNSA. CDR3 length: 17 residues. The V gene end was trimmed by 2 bases and the J gene end by 5 bases; junction bases not matched to a gene: 13. CDR3 bases: TGTGCCAGCAGCTTAATGATTGCCGGGACAGGGTTAGACGAGCAGTACTTC. Protein sequence: CASSLMIAGTGLDEQYF.

This clonotype was seen a few times. The CDR3 DNA sequence: TGTGCCAGCAGTTTTACTAGCGGGAGAGACAATGAGCAGTTCTTC. It codes for CASSFTSGRDNEQFF. V usage is TRBV7-6 and J usage is TRBJ2-1, with 11 bases that match TRBD2. CDR3 length equals 15 residues. J gave up 5 bases and V 6 bases, and 6 bases lay outside the gene matches. Germline CDR1 is SGHVS and CDR2 is FNYEAQ.

Many counts were recorded for this clonotype. The CDR3 sequence is CASSPSGTASYEQYF. Written as DNA, the CDR3 is TGTGCCAGCAGCCCCTCCGGGACAGCTTCCTACGAGCAGTACTTC. The chain employs TRBV6-1 and TRBJ2-7; 7 bases agree with TRBD1. This CDR3 has 15 amino acids. The J segment lost 1 base and the V segment lost 6 bases, leaving 9 bases of the junction unmatched. The germline CDR1 and CDR2 sequences are MNHNS and SASEGT.

The V and J genes are TRBV30 and TRBJ2-1; D is perhaps TRBD1 (6 bases). The V and J ends lost 4 bases and 0 bases respectively, with 7 bases between them. Per germline, CDR1 GTSNPN and CDR2 SVGIG (reference sequence). The CDR3 runs 13 residues. The CDR3 here is CAWNRDSYNEQFF. The DNA of the CDR3 is TGTGCCTGGAACAGGGACTCCTACAATGAGCAGTTCTTC.

This clonotype was detected a few times. The chain is built from TRBV9 and TRBJ2-1; 9 nucleotides line up with TRBD2. Germline V gives CDR1 SGDLS, CDR2 YYNGEE. V lost 3 bases to trimming and J lost 8 bases; unmatched junction nucleotides: 12. The CDR3 runs to 16 residues. The CDR3 here is CASSARLAAGVHEQFF. CDR3 sequence (DNA): TGTGCCAGCAGCGCCAGACTAGCGGCCGGGGTCCATGAGCAGTTCTTC.

This chain uses TRBV18 with TRBJ1-1; TRBD1 might be the D (6 bases). Germline V gene data show CDR1 as KGHSH and CDR2 as LQKENI. The CDR3 runs to 15 residues. V lost 0 bases, J lost 10 bases, and 18 bases lay in between. CDR3 in amino acids: CASSPPDLGGLRAFF. The CDR3 DNA reads TGTGCCAGCTCACCACCGGACTTGGGGGGGCTGAGAGCTTTCTTT.

The table lists this clonotype with a few counts. V usage is TRBV18 and J usage is TRBJ2-2; a weak D match, TRBD2 (6 bases). The ends were cut back, 3 bases at V and 6 bases at J, with 20 bases in the middle. CDR3 length equals 17 residues. CDR1 is KGHSH, CDR2 LQKENI, per germline. The CDR3 DNA is TGTGCCAGCTCACCTACCCTCAGCGGGCTACGGTCCGGGGAGCTGTTTTTT. Translated, it gives CASSPTLSGLRSGELFF.

This clonotype was recorded only once. The rearrangement uses TRBV19 and TRBJ2-2; the D is unclear. The CDR3 is 14 residues long. With 10 bases removed from V and 7 bases from J, the gap between germline ends came to 19 bases. Germline CDR1 LNHDA, CDR2 SQIVND (reference sequence). The CDR3 bases are TGTGCCACCACTCCGGTCGGGTCTAGCGGGGAGCTGTTTTTT. Residues: CATTPVGSSGELFF.

This clonotype was seen at least ten times. The V gene is TRBV27, the J gene TRBJ2-3, with 10 bases that match TRBD2. J was trimmed by 1 base and V by 10 bases; bases with no gene match: 5. Germline lookup yields CDR1 MNHEY and CDR2 SMNVEV (reference sequence). The CDR3 length is 14 residues. The CDR3 DNA sequence: TGTGCCACCCAGCTAGCGGGGGGCACAGATACGCAGTATTTT. Translated, it gives CATQLAGGTDTQYF.

The chain is built from TRBV4-2 and TRBJ2-6; no clear D. With 1 base removed from V and 0 bases from J, the gap between germline ends came to 4 bases. The CDR3 sequence is 15 residues long. Germline V CDR1 and CDR2: LGHNA, YNFKEQ. CDR3 region: CASSQVGSGANVLTF. CDR3 in DNA: TGTGCCAGCAGCCAAGTAGGCTCTGGGGCCAACGTCCTGACTTTC.

This clonotype was seen many times. The rearrangement links TRBV5-4 to TRBJ2-2; tentatively, D is TRBD1 (6 bases). In germline, CDR1 is SGHNT, CDR2 YYREEE (reference sequence). The CDR3 runs 15 residues. Trimming shortened V by 3 bases and J by 1 base, and 10 bases separated the two germline ends. CDR3 in amino acids: CASSWGTLNTGELFF. The CDR3 region has the DNA TGTGCCAGCAGCTGGGGGACACTGAACACCGGGGAGCTGTTTTTT.

This clonotype was picked up a small number of times. This sequence joins TRBV7-2 and TRBJ1-4; possible D gene TRBD1, 5 bases. The germline gives CDR1 SGHTA, CDR2 FQGNSA. Trimming pared 5 bases from V and 6 bases from J, leaving 10 bases between. The length of the CDR3 is 13 residues. CDR3 amino acids: CASSRAGHEKLFF. CDR3 coding DNA: TGTGCCAGCAGCCGGGCAGGGCATGAAAAACTGTTTTTT. The entire variable domain, with the rest obtained from reference TRBV7-2 and TRBJ1-4, is as follows: GAGVSQSPSNKVTEKGKDVELRCDPISGHTALYWYRQSLGQGLEFLIYFQGNSAPDKSGLPSDRFSAERTGGSVSTLTIQRTQQEDSAVYLCASSRAGHEKLFFGSGTQLSVL.

There are a few counts of this clonotype. The chain joins TRBV18 to TRBJ1-5; possibly TRBD1 for D (5 bases). Germline V CDR1 and CDR2: KGHSH, LQKENI. V lost 1 base and J 6 bases, leaving 19 bases between the germline ends. The CDR3 spans 17 residues. CDR3 loop: CASSPLAGPQGSQPQHF. The CDR3 DNA sequence: TGTGCCAGCTCACCACTAGCAGGACCCCAGGGCAGTCAGCCCCAGCATTTT. Full variable domain (outside the CDR3, taken from reference TRBV18 and TRBJ1-5): NAGVMQNPRHLVRRRGQEARLRCSPMKGHSHVYWYRQLPEEGLKFMVYLQKENIIDESGMPKERFSAEFPKEGPSILRIQQVVRGDSAAYFCASSPLAGPQGSQPQHFGDGTRLSIL.

Notes on this clonotype: One base away lies a much larger clone, so this may be a sequencing read error. The rearrangement links TRBV29-1 to TRBJ2-3, with 12 bases that match TRBD2. The germline gives CDR1 SQVTM, CDR2 ANQGSEA. The CDR3 loop spans 16 amino acids. With V trimmed by 0 bases and J by 7 bases, 8 bases remained unmatched. In DNA form, the CDR3 reads TGCAGCGTTGAAGATCAACTAGCGGGAGGCCCAAATACGCAGTATTTT. It specifies CSVEDQLAGGPNTQYF.

CDR3: CASSISDRRTYEQYF. CDR3 bases: TGTGCCAGTAGTATATCTGACAGGAGAACCTACGAGCAGTACTTC. V usage is TRBV19 and J usage is TRBJ2-7; TRBD1 might be the D (6 bases). The CDR3 has 15 amino acids. Germline V gives CDR1 LNHDA, CDR2 SQIVND (reference sequence). Trimming cost V 2 bases and J 2 bases, with 13 bases left between them. The full variable domain, completed using reference TRBV19 and TRBJ2-7, is DGGITQSPKYLFRKEGQNVTLSCEQNLNHDAMYWYRQDPGQGLRLIYYSQIVNDFQKGDIAEGYSVSREKKESFPLTVTSAQKNPTAFYLCASSISDRRTYEQYFGPGTRLTVT.

This clonotype was detected ten times or more. The genes are TRBV2 and TRBJ1-2; 9 nucleotides match TRBD1. The germline V gene encodes CDR1 SNHLY and CDR2 FYNNEI. This CDR3 spans 14 amino acids. J lost 5 bases, V lost 6 bases, and 7 bases had no gene match. CDR3 region: CASSRDRAFYGYTF. DNA of the CDR3: TGTGCCAGCAGCCGGGACAGGGCTTTTTATGGCTACACCTTC.

The gene calls are TRBV15 and TRBJ2-5; D may be TRBD2 (6 bases). The V end lost 0 bases, the J end lost 4 bases, and 18 bases lay between the germline ends. Germline CDR1 LNHNV, CDR2 YYDKDF (reference sequence). The CDR3 has 17 residues. The CDR3 DNA is TGTGCCACCAGCAGAGATCCACGATGGGGAGGAGGAGAGACCCAGTACTTC. It specifies CATSRDPRWGGGETQYF.

This clonotype was seen ten or more times. The genes are TRBV5-4 and TRBJ2-2; D call uncertain. The CDR3 has 13 residues. The germline V gene has CDR1 SGHNT and CDR2 YYREEE (reference sequence). The ends were cut back, 3 bases at V and 4 bases at J, with 7 bases in the middle. The CDR3 region has the DNA TGTGCCAGCAGCTCTTTAGTCACCGGGGAGCTGTTTTTT. This gives the protein CASSSLVTGELFF.

This clonotype was observed at least ten times. The V gene is TRBV21-1, the J gene TRBJ1-1; the table assigns TRBD1, which was not confirmed against the DNA. TRBV21-1 is a known pseudogene. This CDR3 has 17 amino acids. DNA for the CDR3: TGTGCCAGCAGCATGGAGGACAGGCGGCCCATGAACACTGAAGCTTTCTTT. This translates into CASSMEDRRPMNTEAFF.

This clonotype showed up many times. The chain employs TRBV7-9 and TRBJ2-3; D gene ambiguous. Trimming removed 6 bases at V and 5 bases at J, with 6 bases between. Germline CDR1 reads SEHNR; CDR2 reads FQNEAQ (reference sequence). The CDR3 is 11 amino acids. CDR3 DNA: TGTGCCAGCAGTTTTAGAGATACGCAGTATTTT. This translates into CASSFRDTQYF.

This clonotype was counted between two and nine times. The DNA of the CDR3 is TGTGCCACCTCGGGAAAGACCTACAATGAGCAGTTCTTC. Translating it yields CATSGKTYNEQFF. The chain combines TRBV24-1 with TRBJ2-1; D is possibly TRBD2 (5 bases). Trimming removed 9 bases from V and 2 bases from J, with 10 bases in between. Germline CDR1 and CDR2: KGHDR and SFDVKD. The CDR3 spans 13 residues.

This clonotype was counted many times. The genes are TRBV20-1 and TRBJ2-5; 8 positions match TRBD2. This CDR3 region has 16 residues. V shed 1 base and J 2 bases; nucleotides not matched to a gene: 9. The germline V gene has CDR1 DFQATT and CDR2 SNEGSKA (reference sequence). This CDR3 is CSARGRAGTRQETQYF. The CDR3 DNA reads as TGCAGTGCTAGAGGACGTGCCGGGACTAGGCAAGAGACCCAGTACTTC.

V usage is TRBV7-8 and J usage is TRBJ1-4; D ambiguous. Trimming took 5 bases from V and 0 from J, leaving 13 bases between them. The CDR3 contains 16 residues. Germline CDR1 and CDR2: SGHVS and FQNEAQ. The CDR3 DNA sequence: TGTGCCAGCAGCCCGAGCATCCTGGCAACTAATGAAAAACTGTTTTTT. This translates into CASSPSILATNEKLFF.

The gene calls are TRBV20-1 and TRBJ2-3, with a weak D call TRBD2 (6 bases). The CDR3 contains 15 residues. Germline V gives CDR1 DFQATT, CDR2 SNEGSKA (reference sequence). Trimming removed 0 bases from V and 9 bases from J, with 19 bases in between. In DNA, the CDR3 is TGCAGTGCTAGAGATCCGGGACTCGGGCTCGGCACGCAGTATTTT. Its translation: CSARDPGLGLGTQYF.